In this sample, the clone carrying this T cell receptor beta chain turned up a few times. The antigen is not known. This CDR3 region has 14 residues. Germline V gives CDR1 WNHNN, CDR2 SYGVQD (reference sequence). V was pared by 0 bases and J by 6 bases, with 9 bases between. Measured with immunoSEQ multiplex PCR; TCRdb has only the in-frame clones, and not every one. Here the sample spans some 15,000 clones, roughly 79% being singletons. The source of the sample is a study of OX40 agonist ivuxolimab in advanced cancers. The wider study: Earlier treatment with anti-PD-1, anti-PD-L1 or anti-CTLA-4 was permitted, and roughly 40% had received some. Partial responses were seen in three patients, one with hepatocellular carcinoma and two with cutaneous melanoma.

General observations from the study: Both CD4+ and CD8+ T cell populations in blood had undergone clonal expansion by week 6 at 0.1 to 3.0 mg/kg.

This TCR came from an adult with an advanced solid tumor such as melanoma, head and neck, liver or kidney cancer. The chain is built from TRBV10-1 and TRBJ2-1, with D unclear. The sequenced sample was CD4+ or CD8+ T cells sorted from blood, obtained in a trial of the OX40 agonist ivuxolimab. The CDR3 sequence is CASSESMSSNEQFF. The DNA of the CDR3 is TGCGCCAGCAGTGAGTCGATGAGTTCCAATGAGCAGTTCTTC.